This T cell receptor beta chain was recorded in a study of T cells in Graves' hyperthyroidism and ophthalmopathy. Researchers took RNA transcripts and amplified the TCR beta CDR3 regions from them. The HTBI set primed first-round TCR CDR3 RT-PCR. MiXCR, run by TCRdb on the multiplex PCR reads, gives a single entry per CDR3 protein. This sample has 250,000 or so distinct CDR3 sequences, with about 16% found just once. This clonotype has at least ten counts. The CDR3 totals 14 residues. Between the trimmed V and J ends, which lost 8 bases and 9 bases, there was a span of 22 bases. Per germline, CDR1 LGHDT and CDR2 YNNKEL (reference sequence). Patients between 18 and 65 years old had hyperthyroidism, newly diagnosed and lasting under 2 months.

The chain is built from TRBV3-1 and TRBJ2-5; D not resolved. What was sequenced was blood. The TCR originated in a woman in her forties or fifties with Graves' hyperthyroidism that later progressed to Graves' ophthalmopathy. CDR3 in amino acids: CASSSRDSPVAQYF. Written as DNA, the CDR3 is TGTGCCAGCTCGTCTCGAGACTCCCCGGTGGCCCAGTACTTC.